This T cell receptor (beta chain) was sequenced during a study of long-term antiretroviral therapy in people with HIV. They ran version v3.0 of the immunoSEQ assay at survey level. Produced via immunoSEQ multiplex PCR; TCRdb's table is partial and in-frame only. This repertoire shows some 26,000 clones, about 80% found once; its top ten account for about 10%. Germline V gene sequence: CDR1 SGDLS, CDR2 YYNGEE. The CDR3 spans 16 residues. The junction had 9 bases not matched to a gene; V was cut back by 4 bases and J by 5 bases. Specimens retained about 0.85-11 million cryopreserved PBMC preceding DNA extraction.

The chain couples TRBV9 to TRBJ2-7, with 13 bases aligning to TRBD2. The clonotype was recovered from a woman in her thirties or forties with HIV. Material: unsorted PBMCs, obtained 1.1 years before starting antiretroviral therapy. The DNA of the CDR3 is TGTGCCAGCAGCCCAGAACTAGCGGGAGGGCGGAACGAGCAGTACTTC. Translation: CASSPELAGGRNEQYF.